Included here is one TCR beta chain sequence, with context. Its antigen is currently unknown. PCR involved 60 Vbeta and 13 Jbeta primers. The data were produced by immunoSEQ multiplex PCR, yet TCRdb's version contains in-frame clones alone and is incomplete. The table includes 100,000 to 150,000 clones, around four fifths detected once. The sample originates from a study of cytomegalovirus exposure and HLA in healthy donors. Broader study findings: Among the CMV-associated chains, three were confirmed in vitro as specific for CMV antigens.

Germline V gene data show CDR1 as SGDLS and CDR2 as YYNGEE. This CDR3 spans 15 amino acids. Trimming removed 2 bases from V and 7 bases from J, with 16 bases in between. Each of the donors was a healthy bone marrow donor. Specimen: PBMCs. The chain uses TRBV9 and TRBJ2-1; maybe TRBD2 (6 bases). The TCR was taken from a man between 18 and 29 years old in good health and CMV-seropositive. The CDR3 bases are TGTGCCAGCAGCGTCCAGTCGGGGGTGTGGAATGAGCAGTTCTTC. Translating it yields CASSVQSGVWNEQFF.